Listed below are T cell receptor beta chains from one sample, sequenced in a study of blood T cell repertoires in COVID-19. Some clones are missing from TCRdb's copy, which holds only in-frame ones; the method was immunoSEQ multiplex PCR. The sample shows 45,000 to 50,000 clones, approximately 88% of them seen only once. Sequenced sample: peripheral blood. The receptors were sampled from a man between 65 and 80 years old with acute or convalescent COVID-19. CDR3s include the opening cysteine and the closing phenylalanine or tryptophan. Each record gives: J gene, D gene, clone size, V gene, CDR3 protein, CDR3 DNA. The D gene is left open where the match is weak. Some rows mark clone size as missing; the rest say once, few, many or name a class of expanded clone.

>TRBJ2-3|TRBD1|-|TRBV29-1
CSATDRETDTQYF
TGCAGCGCCACAGACAGGGAAACAGATACGCAGTATTTT
>TRBJ2-5|TRBD2|-|TRBV3-1/TRBV3-2
CASSPMGLAGEETQYF
TGTGCCAGCAGCCCCATGGGACTAGCGGGGGAAGAGACCCAGTACTTC
>TRBJ1-2|-|-|TRBV18
CASSPERTDYGYTF
TGTGCCAGCTCACCCGAGCGGACTGACTATGGCTACACCTTC
>TRBJ1-2|-|once|TRBV30
CAWRRAGEGYTF
TGTGCCTGGAGGAGGGCAGGGGAGGGCTACACCTTC
>TRBJ2-2|-|-|TRBV7-2
CASRPQEVGLRGNTGELFF
TGTGCCAGCAGGCCGCAAGAGGTGGGACTGAGGGGTAACACCGGGGAGCTGTTTTTT
>TRBJ2-1|TRBD1|-|TRBV11-3
CASSLGATGANEQFF
TGTGCCAGCAGCTTAGGGGCTACAGGGGCCAATGAGCAGTTCTTC
>TRBJ1-2|TRBD1|-|TRBV3-1/TRBV3-2
CASSQGGTANYGYTF
TGTGCCAGCAGCCAAGGCGGGACAGCTAACTATGGCTACACCTTC
>TRBJ1-3|-|-|TRBV30
CAWSAQAYSGNTIYF
TGTGCCTGGAGTGCTCAGGCCTACTCTGGAAACACCATATATTTT
>TRBJ1-2|-|-|TRBV18
CASSLEGDYYGYTF
TGTGCCAGCTCACTTGAGGGAGATTACTATGGCTACACCTTC
>TRBJ1-3|-|-|TRBV12-3/TRBV12-4
CASSPVGGYTIYF
TGTGCCAGCAGTCCCGTAGGGGGATACACCATATATTTT
>TRBJ1-1|-|-|TRBV6-5
CAILMPGGGTEAFF
TGTGCCATCCTCATGCCGGGAGGGGGCACTGAAGCTTTCTTT
>TRBJ2-7|-|few|TRBV3-1/TRBV3-2
CASSQVRSSYEQYF
TGTGCCAGCAGCCAAGTGAGGAGCTCCTACGAGCAGTACTTC
>TRBJ2-1|TRBD2|-|TRBV5-4
CASSLGNGRENEQFF
TGTGCCAGCAGCTTGGGGAACGGGAGGGAAAATGAGCAGTTCTTC
>TRBJ1-2|-|-|TRBV11-2
CASSSGINYGYTF
TGTGCCAGCAGCTCAGGGATTAACTATGGCTACACCTTC